The clone carrying this T cell receptor (beta chain) has at least ten counts. TCRdb called the 5' RACE reads again in MiXCR, with one record for every CDR3 protein. This table has roughly 100,000 distinct CDR3 sequences, over 10% appearing once. The data are from a study of early T cells in non-severe SARS-CoV-2 infection. Study in general: Unpaired chains resulted from sequencing bulk RNA of unsorted whole blood.

The clonotype comes from an adult who was a healthcare worker with PCR-confirmed SARS-CoV-2 infection or an uninfected control (not recorded which). The sample was whole blood.

The CDR3 DNA follows: TGTGCCACCAGCAGGAGTACACTGGTACCGAGCAGTACTTACGCGGAGACCCAGTACTTC. Translating gives CATSRSTLVPSSTYAETQYF. The chain couples TRBV15 to TRBJ2-5; D is undetermined. The CDR3 is 20 amino acids. Between the trimmed V and J ends, which lost 3 bases and 5 bases, there was a span of 31 bases. Germline V gene sequence: CDR1 LNHNV, CDR2 YYDKDF (reference sequence).